This T cell receptor (beta chain) was recovered during a study of breast tumors, draining lymph nodes, adjacent tissues. Axillary draining lymph nodes of breast cancer patients supplied the node samples. Germline lookup yields CDR1 SGHDT and CDR2 YYEEEE. This CDR3 spans 12 amino acids. Note on this clonotype: As yet, its antigen is unknown. Mismatch with germline at one junction end may stem from a read error.

TCRdb re-analysed the multiplex PCR reads in MiXCR, keeping a single row per CDR3 protein. The sample includes about 200,000 distinct CDR3 sequences, 34% seen only once; the top ten take approximately 3.6%. Study-level points and caveats: The data were judged consistent with most tumor T cells coming from lymph node and expanding in tumor.

Sequencing input: axillary lymph node tissue. The gene calls are TRBV5-6 and TRBJ2-7, with D possibly TRBD2 on 5 matching bases. This TCR came from a female donor with breast cancer. Some clones in this sample may be carry-over from other donors' samples. The CDR3 DNA sequence: TGTGCCAGCAGCAGGACTGGCTACGGGCAGTACTTC. Its protein product is CASSRTGYGQYF.